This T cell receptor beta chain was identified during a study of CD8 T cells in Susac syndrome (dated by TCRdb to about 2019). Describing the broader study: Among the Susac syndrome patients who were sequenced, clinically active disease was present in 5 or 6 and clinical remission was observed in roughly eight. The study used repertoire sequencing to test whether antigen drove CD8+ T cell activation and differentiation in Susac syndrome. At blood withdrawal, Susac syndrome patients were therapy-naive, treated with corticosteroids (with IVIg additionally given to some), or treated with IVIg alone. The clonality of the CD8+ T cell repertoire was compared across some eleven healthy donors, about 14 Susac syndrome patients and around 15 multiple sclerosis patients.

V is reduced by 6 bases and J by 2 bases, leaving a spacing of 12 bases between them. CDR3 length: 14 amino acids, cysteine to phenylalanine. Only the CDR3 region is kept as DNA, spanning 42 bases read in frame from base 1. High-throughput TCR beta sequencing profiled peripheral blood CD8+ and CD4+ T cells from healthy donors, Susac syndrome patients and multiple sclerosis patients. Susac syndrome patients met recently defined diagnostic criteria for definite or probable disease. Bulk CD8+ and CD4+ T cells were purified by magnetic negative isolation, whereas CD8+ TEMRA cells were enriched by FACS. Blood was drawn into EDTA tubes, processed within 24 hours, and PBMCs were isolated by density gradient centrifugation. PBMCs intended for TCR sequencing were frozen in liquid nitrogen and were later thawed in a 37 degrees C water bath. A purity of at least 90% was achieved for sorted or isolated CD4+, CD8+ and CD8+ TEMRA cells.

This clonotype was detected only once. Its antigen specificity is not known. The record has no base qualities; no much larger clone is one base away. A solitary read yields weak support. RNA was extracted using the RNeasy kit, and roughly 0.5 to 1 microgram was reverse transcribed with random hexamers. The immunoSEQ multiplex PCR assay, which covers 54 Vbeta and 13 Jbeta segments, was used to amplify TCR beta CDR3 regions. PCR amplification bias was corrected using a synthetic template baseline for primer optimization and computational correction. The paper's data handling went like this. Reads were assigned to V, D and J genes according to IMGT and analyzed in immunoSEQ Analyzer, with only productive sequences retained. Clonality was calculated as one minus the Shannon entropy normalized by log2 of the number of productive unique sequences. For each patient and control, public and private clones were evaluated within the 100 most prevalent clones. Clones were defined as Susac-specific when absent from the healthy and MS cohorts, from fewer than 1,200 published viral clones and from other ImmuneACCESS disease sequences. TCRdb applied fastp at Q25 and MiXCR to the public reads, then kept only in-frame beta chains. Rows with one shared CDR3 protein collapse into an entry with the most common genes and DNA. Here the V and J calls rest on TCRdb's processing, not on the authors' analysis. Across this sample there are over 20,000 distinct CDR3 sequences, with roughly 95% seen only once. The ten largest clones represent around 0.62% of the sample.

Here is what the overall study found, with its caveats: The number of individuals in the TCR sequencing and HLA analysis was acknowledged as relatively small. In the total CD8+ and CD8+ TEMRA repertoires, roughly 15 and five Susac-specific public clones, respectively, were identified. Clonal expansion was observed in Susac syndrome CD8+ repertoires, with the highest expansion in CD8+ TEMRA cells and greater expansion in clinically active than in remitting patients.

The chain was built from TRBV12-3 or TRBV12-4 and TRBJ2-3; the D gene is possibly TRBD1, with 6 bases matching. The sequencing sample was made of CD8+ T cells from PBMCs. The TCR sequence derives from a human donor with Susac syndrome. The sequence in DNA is TGTGCCAGCAGAACCGGGACAAACACAGATACGCAGTATTTT. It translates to CASRTGTNTDTQYF.